This T cell receptor beta chain was sequenced during a study of immune reconstitution after stem cell transplant in scleroderma. This CDR3 is built from 11 residues. With 8 bases removed from V and 7 bases from J, the gap between germline ends came to 9 bases. CDR1 and CDR2 (germline): WSHSY, SAAADI. TCRdb re-called the RT-PCR reads through MiXCR, storing one row per CDR3 protein. The sample carries 1,500 to 2,000 distinct CDR3 sequences, about 13% recorded once. This receptor was obtained from a female donor with systemic sclerosis. This chain connects TRBV10-2 to TRBJ2-1; D gene ambiguous. The specimen was obtained before or after autologous hematopoietic stem cell transplantation (not recorded which). The CDR3 DNA sequence: TGCGCCAGCGGTGCTGGGAATGAGCAGTTCTTC. Translated, it gives CASGAGNEQFF.